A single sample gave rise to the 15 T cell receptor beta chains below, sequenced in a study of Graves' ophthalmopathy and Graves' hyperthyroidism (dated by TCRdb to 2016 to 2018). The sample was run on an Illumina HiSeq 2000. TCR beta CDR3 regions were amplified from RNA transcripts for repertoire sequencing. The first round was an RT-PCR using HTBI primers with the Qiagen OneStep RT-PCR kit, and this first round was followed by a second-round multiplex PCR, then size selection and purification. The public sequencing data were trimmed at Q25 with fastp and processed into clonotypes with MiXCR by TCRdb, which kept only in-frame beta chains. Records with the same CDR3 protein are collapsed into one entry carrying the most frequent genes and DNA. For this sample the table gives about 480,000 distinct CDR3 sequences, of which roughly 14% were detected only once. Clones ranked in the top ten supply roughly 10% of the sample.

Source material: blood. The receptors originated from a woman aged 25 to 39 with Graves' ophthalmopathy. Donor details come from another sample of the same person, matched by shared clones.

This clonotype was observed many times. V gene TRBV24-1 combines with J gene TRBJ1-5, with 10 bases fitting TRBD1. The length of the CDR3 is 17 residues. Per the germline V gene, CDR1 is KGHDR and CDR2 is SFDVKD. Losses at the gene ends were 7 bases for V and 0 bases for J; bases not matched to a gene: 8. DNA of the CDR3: TGTGCCACCAGCGCCGGGACAGGGGATGTTAGCAATCAGCCCCAGCATTTT. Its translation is CATSAGTGDVSNQPQHF.

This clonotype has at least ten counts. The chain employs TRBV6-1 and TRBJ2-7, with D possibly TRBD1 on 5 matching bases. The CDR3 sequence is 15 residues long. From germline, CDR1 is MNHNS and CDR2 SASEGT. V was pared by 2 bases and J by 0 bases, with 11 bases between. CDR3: CASSELTGASYEQYF. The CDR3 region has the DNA TGTGCCAGCAGTGAACTTACAGGAGCCTCCTACGAGCAGTACTTC.

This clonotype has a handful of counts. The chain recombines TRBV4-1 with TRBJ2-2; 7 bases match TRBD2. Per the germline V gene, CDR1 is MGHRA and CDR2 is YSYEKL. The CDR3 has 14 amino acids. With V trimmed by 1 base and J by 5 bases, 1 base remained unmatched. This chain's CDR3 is CASSQVGGTGELFF. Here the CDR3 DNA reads TGCGCCAGCAGCCAAGTGGGGGGGACCGGGGAGCTGTTTTTT.

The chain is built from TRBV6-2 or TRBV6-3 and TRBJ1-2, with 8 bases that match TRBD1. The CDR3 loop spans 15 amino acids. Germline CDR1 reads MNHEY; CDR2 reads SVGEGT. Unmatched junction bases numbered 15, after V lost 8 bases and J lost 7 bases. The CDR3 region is CASRPNDRGAGGYTF. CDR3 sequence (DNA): TGTGCCAGCCGTCCGAACGACAGGGGCGCGGGTGGCTACACCTTC.

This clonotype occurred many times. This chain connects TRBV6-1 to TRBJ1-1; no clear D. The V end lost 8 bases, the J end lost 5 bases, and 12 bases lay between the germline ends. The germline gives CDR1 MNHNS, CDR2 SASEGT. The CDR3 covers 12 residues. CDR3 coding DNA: TGTGCCAGCCGGATGGCAGGAACTGAAGCTTTCTTT. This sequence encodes CASRMAGTEAFF.

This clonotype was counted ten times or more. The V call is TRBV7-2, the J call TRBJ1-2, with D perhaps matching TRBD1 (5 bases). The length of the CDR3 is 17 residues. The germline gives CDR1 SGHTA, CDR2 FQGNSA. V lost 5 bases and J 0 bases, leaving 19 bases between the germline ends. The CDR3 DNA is TGTGCCAGCAGCCAGACAGTGTCCTCCTCTTCTAACTATGGCTACACCTTC. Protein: CASSQTVSSSSNYGYTF.

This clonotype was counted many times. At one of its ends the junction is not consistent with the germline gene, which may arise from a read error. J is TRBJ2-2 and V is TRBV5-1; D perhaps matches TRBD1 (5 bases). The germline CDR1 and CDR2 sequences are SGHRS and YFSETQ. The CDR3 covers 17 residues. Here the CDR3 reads CASSLGRRGSKTGELFF. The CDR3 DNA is TGCGCCAGCAGCTTGGGCAGAAGGGGTTCGAAGACCGGGGAGCTGTTTTTT.

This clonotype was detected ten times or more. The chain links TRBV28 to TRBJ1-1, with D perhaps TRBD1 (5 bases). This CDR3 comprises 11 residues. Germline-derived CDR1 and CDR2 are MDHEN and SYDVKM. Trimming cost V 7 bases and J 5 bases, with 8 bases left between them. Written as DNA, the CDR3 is TGTGCCAGCATGGGGGGAACTGAAGCTTTCTTT. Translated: CASMGGTEAFF.

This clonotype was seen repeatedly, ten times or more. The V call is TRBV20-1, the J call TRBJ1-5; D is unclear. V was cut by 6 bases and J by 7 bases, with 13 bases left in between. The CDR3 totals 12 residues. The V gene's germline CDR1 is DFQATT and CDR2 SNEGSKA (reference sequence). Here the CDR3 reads CSANFENQPQHF. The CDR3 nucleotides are TGCAGTGCAAACTTTGAGAACCAGCCCCAGCATTTT.

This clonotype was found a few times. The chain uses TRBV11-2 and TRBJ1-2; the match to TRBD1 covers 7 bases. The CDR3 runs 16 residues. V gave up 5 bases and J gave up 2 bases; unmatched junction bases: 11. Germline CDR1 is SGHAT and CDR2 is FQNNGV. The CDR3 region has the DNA TGTGCCAGCAGCCAAGAGGTTGGCAGGGGGAACTATGGCTACACCTTC. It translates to CASSQEVGRGNYGYTF.

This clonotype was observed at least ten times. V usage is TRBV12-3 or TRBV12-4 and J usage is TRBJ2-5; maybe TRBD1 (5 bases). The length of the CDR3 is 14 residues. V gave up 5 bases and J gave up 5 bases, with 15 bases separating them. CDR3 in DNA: TGTGCCAGCAGTGACCAGGGTGGTGGGGAGACCCAGTACTTC. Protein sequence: CASSDQGGGETQYF.

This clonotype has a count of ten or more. DNA for the CDR3: TGTGCCAGCAGCGTAGAAGACAGGGCCGTCGGGACCCAGTACTTC. Translating gives CASSVEDRAVGTQYF. The chain is built from TRBV9 and TRBJ2-5, with 7 positions matching TRBD1. Germline V gene data show CDR1 as SGDLS and CDR2 as YYNGEE. The CDR3 runs 15 residues. V lost 0 bases, J lost 7 bases, and 9 bases stayed unmatched.

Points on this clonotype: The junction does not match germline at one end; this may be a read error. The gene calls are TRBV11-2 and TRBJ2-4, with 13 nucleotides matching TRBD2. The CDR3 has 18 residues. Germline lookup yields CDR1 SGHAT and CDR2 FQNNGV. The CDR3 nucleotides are TGTGCCAGCAGCCCCCGGACTAGCGGGGGACTAGCCAAAAACATGCAGTACTTC. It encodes CASSPRTSGGLAKNMQYF.

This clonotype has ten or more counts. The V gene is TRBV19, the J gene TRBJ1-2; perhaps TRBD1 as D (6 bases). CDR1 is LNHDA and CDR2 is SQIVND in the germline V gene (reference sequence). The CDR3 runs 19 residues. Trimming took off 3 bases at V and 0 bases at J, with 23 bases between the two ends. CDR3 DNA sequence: TGTGCCAGTAGTATGGGGCTCCGGACAGCCCAGACTACTAACTATGGCTACACCTTC. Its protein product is CASSMGLRTAQTTNYGYTF.

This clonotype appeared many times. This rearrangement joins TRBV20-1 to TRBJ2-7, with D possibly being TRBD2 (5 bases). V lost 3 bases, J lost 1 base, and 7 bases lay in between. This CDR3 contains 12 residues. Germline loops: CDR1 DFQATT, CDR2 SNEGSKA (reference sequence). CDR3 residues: CSASGESYEQYF. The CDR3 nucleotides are TGCAGTGCTAGTGGGGAGTCCTACGAGCAGTACTTC.